The 10 T cell receptor beta chains below were found in one sample sequenced in a study of Ad26.COV2.S vaccination and SARS-CoV-2 variants. Treatment specified: around 19 received Ad26.COV2.S at low or high dose, single or two shots; 5 received placebo; per-sample allocation not given. Collection of samples fell on day 63 after the first vaccine or placebo injection. Sequencing was performed with immunoSEQ multiplex PCR; in TCRdb, only in-frame clones are kept and a portion is missing. The sample has around 450,000 clones, around 91% seen once. The sequencing here drew on peripheral blood, taken in a trial of Ad26.COV2.S vaccine versus placebo. Every receptor here comes from a person aged 18-60 years who received the Ad26.COV2.S COVID-19 vaccine or a placebo.

V is TRBV5-1 and J is TRBJ2-6, with D perhaps matching TRBD1 or TRBD2 (5 bases each). The CDR3 has 16 amino acids. The V end lost 0 bases, the J end lost 2 bases, and 9 bases lay between the germline ends. From germline, CDR1 is SGHRS and CDR2 YFSETQ. CDR3 residues: CASSLAGTPGANVLTF. CDR3 nucleotides: TGCGCCAGCAGCTTGGCCGGGACCCCTGGGGCCAACGTCCTGACTTTC.

The rearrangement joins TRBV5-1 to TRBJ1-3; no clear D gene. In germline, CDR1 is SGHRS, CDR2 YFSETQ. The CDR3 runs to 15 residues. Trimming pared 0 bases from V and 1 base from J, leaving 8 bases between. The CDR3 nucleotides are TGCGCCAGCAGCTTGGCCATGGGTTCTGGAAACACCATATATTTT. Protein product: CASSLAMGSGNTIYF.

The chain is built from TRBV7-2 and TRBJ1-4, with D possibly TRBD1 on 6 matching bases. V was shortened by 2 bases and J by 8 bases, with 12 bases between the two germline ends. The V gene's germline CDR1 is SGHTA and CDR2 FQGNSA. The CDR3 has 14 residues. The chain's CDR3 is CASSLLQGGEKLFF. The CDR3 bases are TGTGCCAGCAGCTTATTACAGGGTGGAGAAAAACTGTTTTTT.

The chain links TRBV27 to TRBJ2-1, with D unclear. The CDR3 sequence is 16 residues long. Trimming cost V 2 bases and J 0 bases, with 11 bases left between them. The germline gives CDR1 MNHEY, CDR2 SMNVEV (reference sequence). CDR3 in amino acids: CASSLLRVASYNEQFF. CDR3 DNA: TGTGCCAGCAGTTTACTCCGGGTAGCCTCCTACAATGAGCAGTTCTTC.

The chain combines TRBV19 with TRBJ2-1, with 11 bases matching TRBD1. The germline gives CDR1 LNHDA, CDR2 SQIVND (reference sequence). Trimming at V came to 1 base and at J to 6 bases, leaving 2 bases not matched to a gene. The CDR3 runs 15 residues. The CDR3 reads CASSIAGQGGNEQFF. In nucleotides, the CDR3 is TGTGCCAGTAGTATAGCGGGACAGGGGGGCAATGAGCAGTTCTTC.

The CDR3 loop reads CASSTSLVGAEAFF. CDR3 nucleotides: TGCGCCAGCAGCACCTCATTGGTAGGCGCTGAAGCTTTCTTT. The V and J genes are TRBV5-1 and TRBJ1-1; no clear D. V lost 4 bases and J 6 bases, leaving 16 bases between the germline ends. The germline V gene encodes CDR1 SGHRS and CDR2 YFSETQ. The CDR3 spans 14 residues.

The rearrangement joins TRBV5-1 to TRBJ1-4; D is possibly TRBD1 (5 bases). CDR3 size: 13 residues. With 4 bases removed from V and 8 bases from J, the gap between germline ends came to 12 bases. Germline V gene data show CDR1 as SGHRS and CDR2 as YFSETQ. This chain's CDR3 is CASSLRGGEKLFF. As DNA, the CDR3 is TGCGCCAGCAGCCTGAGGGGAGGCGAAAAACTGTTTTTT.

V usage is TRBV28 and J usage is TRBJ2-5, with D hard to call. Per the germline V gene, CDR1 is MDHEN and CDR2 is SYDVKM. The CDR3 loop spans 14 amino acids. Between the trimmed V and J ends, which lost 4 bases and 4 bases, there was a span of 13 bases. CDR3 residues: CASSSPTLGETQYF. The DNA of the CDR3 is TGTGCCAGCAGTTCCCCGACTTTGGGAGAGACCCAGTACTTC.

This chain connects TRBV19 to TRBJ2-7, with TRBD1 identical over 7 bases. From germline, CDR1 is LNHDA and CDR2 SQIVND (reference sequence). The trim removed 7 bases at V and 2 bases at J, leaving 11 bases unmatched. The CDR3 has 15 residues. Here the CDR3 reads CASTQETGPTYEQYF. The CDR3 nucleotides read TGTGCCAGTACCCAAGAGACAGGGCCCACCTACGAGCAGTACTTC.

A single count supports this clone. The rearrangement links TRBV27 to TRBJ2-7, with D perhaps assigned TRBD1 or TRBD2 (5 bases each). V was trimmed by 7 bases and J by 3 bases, leaving 7 bases between them. Germline V lookup: CDR1 MNHEY, CDR2 SMNVEV (reference sequence). The CDR3 has 11 amino acids. The CDR3 sequence is CASMRGYEQYF. DNA for the CDR3: TGTGCCAGCATGAGGGGCTACGAGCAGTACTTC.